The 32 T cell receptor beta chains below were found in one sample sequenced in a study of cytomegalovirus exposure and HLA in healthy donors. Profiling relied on immunoSEQ multiplex PCR, and the TCRdb table lists in-frame clones only, not all of them. The table shows 76,000 or so clones, with about 93% occurring only once. The sequenced sample was PBMCs. The receptors come from a woman aged 18-29 years in good health and CMV-seronegative.

The J gene is TRBJ2-5, the V gene TRBV30; 10 bases line up with TRBD2. The CDR3 is made up of 15 amino acids. Germline V gene sequence: CDR1 GTSNPN, CDR2 SVGIG (reference sequence). V lost 0 bases and J lost 5; bases outside the gene matches: 6. The CDR3 region is CAWSVHQRGGETQYF. CDR3 bases: TGTGCCTGGAGTGTACACCAGCGGGGGGGGGAGACCCAGTACTTC.

V and J are TRBV6-1 and TRBJ2-3; weak D call: TRBD2 (5 bases). The ends were cut back, 5 bases at V and 10 bases at J, with 16 bases in the middle. CDR3 length: 13 amino acids. The germline gives CDR1 MNHNS, CDR2 SASEGT. The CDR3, as DNA: TGTGCCAGCAGTACCGAGGAGGTTGGAGCGCAGTATTTT. This translates into CASSTEEVGAQYF.

The chain employs TRBV7-9 and TRBJ2-4; D gene unclear. The germline V gene has CDR1 SEHNR and CDR2 FQNEAQ (reference sequence). V lost 4 bases and J lost 7, with 8 bases in between. The CDR3 totals 12 residues. Written as DNA, the CDR3 is TGTGCCAGCAGCTCTAATAAGAACATTCAGTACTTC. Its translation is CASSSNKNIQYF.

This chain joins TRBV28 and TRBJ2-7, with D perhaps matching TRBD2 (5 bases). V was clipped by 6 bases and J by 0 bases, with 9 bases between them. Per the germline V gene, CDR1 is MDHEN and CDR2 is SYDVKM. CDR3 length: 13 residues. CDR3 region: CASRKRNSYEQYF. The CDR3, as DNA: TGTGCCAGCAGAAAGCGGAACTCCTACGAGCAGTACTTC.

The genes are TRBV6-5 and TRBJ2-7; D may be TRBD2 (6 bases). The CDR3 sequence is 16 residues long. CDR1 MNHEY and CDR2 SVGAGI come from the germline V gene. V was trimmed by 0 bases and J by 5 bases, leaving 17 bases between them. CDR3 residues: CASSYSGTLGEDEQYF. The DNA of the CDR3 is TGTGCCAGCAGTTACTCGGGGACTCTAGGGGAAGACGAGCAGTACTTC.

V and J are TRBV30 and TRBJ2-3; TRBD2 aligns across 10 bases. Germline-derived CDR1 and CDR2 are GTSNPN and SVGIG (reference sequence). V was pared by 4 bases and J by 5 bases, with 3 bases of the junction left unmatched. CDR3 length equals 13 residues. The CDR3 nucleotides read TGTGCCTGGACCAGGACTAGCGGAGATACGCAGTATTTT. It encodes CAWTRTSGDTQYF.

V and J are TRBV2 and TRBJ2-3, with 7 nucleotides matching TRBD2. CDR3 length: 16 residues. The V gene end was trimmed by 0 bases and the J gene end by 9 bases; junction bases not matched to a gene: 12. Germline V gene data show CDR1 as SNHLY and CDR2 as FYNNEI. CDR3 bases: TGTGCCAGCAGTGAAGCCGTGGGTGGGGGGGGAGGCACGCAGTATTTT. Translating gives CASSEAVGGGGGTQYF.

J is TRBJ1-6 and V is TRBV14; D uncertain. The length of the CDR3 is 14 residues. Germline V gene sequence: CDR1 SGHDN, CDR2 FVKESK. Trimming removed 0 bases at V and 6 bases at J, with 6 bases between. The CDR3, as DNA: TGTGCCAGCAGCCAAGAACTGAGTAATTCACCCCTCCACTTT. This sequence encodes CASSQELSNSPLHF.

This chain uses TRBV19 with TRBJ1-2; 12 bases are a match to TRBD1. Germline lookup yields CDR1 LNHDA and CDR2 SQIVND (reference sequence). V gave up 6 bases and J gave up 13 bases; unmatched junction bases: 9. This CDR3 region has 13 residues. DNA for the CDR3: TGTGCCAGTAGGGGACAGGGGGCGATTCTTCCCACCTTC. Its translation: CASRGQGAILPTF.

The chain's CDR3 is CASKSNGGALYEQFF. CDR3 nucleotides: TGTGCCAGCAAGAGCAACGGGGGGGCCTTGTATGAGCAGTTCTTC. The V and J genes are TRBV2 and TRBJ2-1; TRBD2 agrees at 8 bases. After removal of 7 bases from V and 8 bases from J, the junction contained 13 bases not matched to a gene. This CDR3 has 15 residues. CDR1 SNHLY and CDR2 FYNNEI come from the germline V gene.

The chain links TRBV7-9 to TRBJ2-7; D is uncertain. CDR3 length equals 14 residues. V was pared by 1 base and J by 0 bases, with 7 bases between. CDR1 is SEHNR, CDR2 FQNEAQ, per germline (reference sequence). The CDR3 loop is CASSLGLSSYEQYF. The CDR3 region has the DNA TGTGCCAGCAGCTTAGGGCTCAGCTCCTACGAGCAGTACTTC.

The chain links TRBV11-3 to TRBJ2-7, with 7 nucleotides matching TRBD1. Germline V gene lookup returns CDR1 SGHNT and CDR2 YENEEA. J lost 0 bases, V lost 3 bases, and 5 bases had no gene match. The CDR3 consists of 15 residues. CDR3 DNA sequence: TGTGCCAGCAGCTTGGGACAGAACAGCTCCTACGAGCAGTACTTC. Translated, it gives CASSLGQNSSYEQYF.

V is TRBV6-5 and J is TRBJ1-6; no reliable D call. Germline V gives CDR1 MNHEY, CDR2 SVGAGI. With 7 bases removed from V and 9 bases from J, the gap between germline ends came to 16 bases. CDR3 length equals 14 residues. The CDR3 DNA sequence: TGTGCCAGCACCCCGGGGAGGGTCGGTTCACCCCTCCACTTT. Its translation: CASTPGRVGSPLHF.

The chain carries TRBV28 and TRBJ1-3; D is unresolved. Trimming removed 3 bases at V and 3 bases at J, with 9 bases between. Germline V gene lookup returns CDR1 MDHEN and CDR2 SYDVKM. The CDR3 is made up of 14 amino acids. CDR3 protein: CASSFVMSGNTIYF. In DNA, the CDR3 is TGTGCCAGCAGTTTCGTAATGAGTGGAAACACCATATATTTT.

The count of this clone is one. Other DNA variants within this sample encode the same CDR3. J is TRBJ2-7 and V is TRBV6-5; 8 bases match TRBD1. The V segment lost 6 bases and the J segment 4 bases; nucleotides outside the gene matches: 5. The CDR3 runs 13 residues. CDR1 is MNHEY, CDR2 SVGAGI, per germline. The CDR3 spells CASRRQGAYEQYF. The CDR3 DNA reads as TGTGCCAGCAGAAGGCAGGGGGCTTACGAGCAGTACTTC.

This chain connects TRBV10-2 to TRBJ2-3, with D perhaps matching TRBD2 (5 bases). Germline V gene lookup returns CDR1 WSHSY and CDR2 SAAADI. There are 15 residues in the CDR3. With 7 bases removed from V and 0 bases from J, the gap between germline ends came to 14 bases. The CDR3 DNA follows: TGCGCCAGCAAGGACTCGCCTATGAGCACAGATACGCAGTATTTT. As protein: CASKDSPMSTDTQYF.

The V call is TRBV28, the J call TRBJ1-5; 11 nucleotides line up with TRBD1. Germline CDR1 and CDR2: MDHEN and SYDVKM. Trimming removed 4 bases from V and 2 bases from J; junction bases left unmatched: 10. The CDR3 is 18 amino acids. CDR3 DNA: TGTGCCAGCAGTTACGGGACAGGGGGGGAGGTGGGCAATCAGCCCCAGCATTTT. Translating gives CASSYGTGGEVGNQPQHF.

This chain uses TRBV28 with TRBJ2-2, with 8 nucleotides matching TRBD2. Germline lookup yields CDR1 MDHEN and CDR2 SYDVKM. The CDR3 totals 15 residues. Trimming took 8 bases from V and 6 from J; bases not matched to a gene: 11. The CDR3 loop reads CASQKPGGTPGELFF. DNA for the CDR3: TGTGCCAGCCAAAAACCGGGAGGGACCCCCGGGGAGCTGTTTTTT.

This chain links TRBV7-9 with TRBJ2-5; D uncertain. Germline-derived CDR1 and CDR2 are SEHNR and FQNEAQ (reference sequence). The length of the CDR3 is 13 residues. Trimming cost V 4 bases and J 2 bases, with 8 bases left between them. CDR3 sequence reads: CASSSQYQETQYF. For the CDR3, the DNA is TGTGCCAGCAGCTCACAGTATCAAGAGACCCAGTACTTC.

This chain links TRBV2 with TRBJ2-1, with 14 bases matching TRBD2. The length of the CDR3 is 16 residues. Germline V gene lookup returns CDR1 SNHLY and CDR2 FYNNEI. With 6 bases clipped from V and 7 bases from J, the junction kept 8 bases outside the gene matches. CDR3 sequence reads: CASRGTSGRRRNEQFF. The CDR3 DNA reads TGTGCCAGCAGAGGGACTAGCGGGAGACGGAGGAATGAGCAGTTCTTC.

This chain links TRBV28 with TRBJ2-7, with D perhaps TRBD1 (6 bases). Trimming cost V 6 bases and J 6 bases, with 12 bases left between them. The length of the CDR3 is 12 residues. Germline lookup yields CDR1 MDHEN and CDR2 SYDVKM. In DNA, the CDR3 is TGTGCCAGCAGCTCAGGGGCTCGCGAGCAGTACTTC. This sequence encodes CASSSGAREQYF.

CDR3 protein: CASSFGDQETQYF. In DNA, the CDR3 is TGTGCCAGCAGTTTCGGGGATCAAGAGACCCAGTACTTC. V and J are TRBV7-3 and TRBJ2-5; possible D gene TRBD2, 5 bases. V lost 6 bases, J lost 2 bases, and 10 bases lay in between. The CDR3 is 13 residues long. Germline CDR1 SGHTA, CDR2 FQGTGA.

This clone was recorded once. The junction does not match germline at one end; this may be a read error. V is TRBV4-1 and J is TRBJ1-5; the D gene is possibly TRBD1 (6 bases). The CDR3 consists of 17 residues. CDR1 is MGHRA, CDR2 YSYEKL, per germline. The CDR3 nucleotides read TGCGCCAGCAGCGAAGACTCCCCAGGGGAAAGCAATCAGCCCCAGCATTTT. Translated, it gives CASSEDSPGESNQPQHF.

The rearrangement joins TRBV7-9 to TRBJ2-7; D is undetermined. The CDR3 spans 12 residues. V was pared by 1 base and J by 4 bases, with 5 bases between. Per the germline V gene, CDR1 is SEHNR and CDR2 is FQNEAQ (reference sequence). The CDR3, as DNA: TGTGCCAGCAGCTTAGAAGCGTACGAGCAGTACTTC. As protein: CASSLEAYEQYF.

The rearrangement uses TRBV19 and TRBJ2-5, with TRBD1 as a possible D gene (5 bases). Germline values: CDR1 LNHDA, CDR2 SQIVND (reference sequence). Trimming pared 7 bases from V and 4 bases from J, leaving 13 bases between. The CDR3 sequence is 13 residues long. Written as DNA, the CDR3 is TGTGCCAGTACCCGGGCTAGGGGAGAGACCCAGTACTTC. Translated: CASTRARGETQYF.

CDR3 sequence: CASSPTDYEQYF. CDR3 sequence (DNA): TGTGCCAGCTCACCAACAGACTACGAGCAGTACTTC. V gene TRBV18 combines with J gene TRBJ2-7; D not resolved. V was pared by 2 bases and J by 3 bases, with 5 bases between. The CDR3 is 12 residues long. Per the germline V gene, CDR1 is KGHSH and CDR2 is LQKENI. The variable domain in full, with the rest retrieved from reference TRBV18 and TRBJ2-7, is NAGVMQNPRHLVRRRGQEARLRCSPMKGHSHVYWYRQLPEEGLKFMVYLQKENIIDESGMPKERFSAEFPKEGPSILRIQQVVRGDSAAYFCASSPTDYEQYFGPGTRLTVT.

This chain uses TRBV9 with TRBJ1-1; D ambiguous. V lost 4 bases, J lost 7 bases, and 17 bases lay in between. From germline, CDR1 is SGDLS and CDR2 YYNGEE. The CDR3 loop spans 14 amino acids. This CDR3 is CASSPEARGYEAFF. As DNA, the CDR3 is TGTGCCAGCAGCCCCGAAGCCCGAGGCTATGAAGCTTTCTTT.

The CDR3 sequence is CASSRGGQGTGELFF. The CDR3 coding sequence is TGTGCCAGCAGCCGGGGGGGCCAGGGGACCGGGGAGCTGTTTTTT. The rearrangement uses TRBV2 and TRBJ2-2; 8 bases align to TRBD2. The J segment lost 5 bases and the V segment lost 6 bases, leaving 8 bases of the junction unmatched. The CDR3 has 15 amino acids. From germline, CDR1 is SNHLY and CDR2 FYNNEI.

The V call is TRBV11-3, the J call TRBJ2-2; D unresolved. Trimming shortened V by 1 base and J by 7 bases, and 16 bases separated the two germline ends. The CDR3 length is 16 residues. Germline loops: CDR1 SGHNT, CDR2 YENEEA. The CDR3 DNA sequence: TGTGCCAGCAGCTTAGCAGTCTTTGGCGAGGACGGGGAGCTGTTTTTT. It is translated as CASSLAVFGEDGELFF.

The chain joins TRBV5-5 to TRBJ1-4; no clear D. Germline CDR1 is SGHKS and CDR2 is YYEKEE (reference sequence). The CDR3 is 14 residues long. V lost 6 bases and J 1 base, leaving 10 bases between the germline ends. In DNA, the CDR3 is TGTGCCAGCAAGCGGGCTTTAACTAATGAAAAACTGTTTTTT. Amino acid sequence: CASKRALTNEKLFF.

V usage is TRBV19 and J usage is TRBJ1-5; 9 positions agree with TRBD1. The ends lost 0 bases at V and 7 bases at J; junction bases unmatched: 13. There are 18 residues in the CDR3. Germline CDR1 is LNHDA and CDR2 is SQIVND (reference sequence). CDR3: CASSIDWATGGRRQPQHF. The DNA for the CDR3 is TGTGCCAGTAGTATAGATTGGGCGACAGGGGGAAGGAGGCAGCCCCAGCATTTT.

The V gene is TRBV4-1, the J gene TRBJ2-7, with 8 bases aligning to TRBD2. This CDR3 has 17 residues. V shed 1 base and J 6 bases; nucleotides not matched to a gene: 14. CDR1 is MGHRA and CDR2 is YSYEKL in the germline V gene. In DNA form, the CDR3 reads TGCGCCAGCAGCCAAGCCCCCAATGACGGGGGGGTCGGCGAGCAGTACTTC. Amino acids: CASSQAPNDGGVGEQYF.